A single sample gave rise to the 24 T cell receptor beta chains below, sequenced in a study of blood T cell repertoires in COVID-19. The table came from immunoSEQ multiplex PCR; TCRdb's copy has only in-frame clones and leaves some out. This table holds some 530,000 clones, 80% to 90% found once. The sequencing input was peripheral blood. The receptors stem from a human donor in a cohort sampled during active COVID-19.

This chain uses TRBV25-1 with TRBJ1-1; D not certain. The germline V gene encodes CDR1 MGHDK and CDR2 SYGVNS. The CDR3 runs 13 residues. The germline V and J ends were trimmed by 3 bases and 5 bases, with 10 bases remaining between them. The CDR3 DNA follows: TGTGCCAGCAGTGATCCCACGGGGACTGAAGCTTTCTTT. Translating it yields CASSDPTGTEAFF.

This clone has at least ten counts. The V gene is TRBV28, the J gene TRBJ1-1; D call uncertain. Between the trimmed V and J ends, which lost 2 bases and 0 bases, there was a span of 13 bases. Germline CDR1 MDHEN, CDR2 SYDVKM. The CDR3 runs 16 residues. CDR3 residues: CASSLKRFLMNTEAFF. The CDR3 DNA reads TGTGCCAGCAGTTTAAAGAGGTTCCTTATGAACACTGAAGCTTTCTTT.

V is TRBV30 and J is TRBJ1-1, with a tentative D call TRBD1 (5 bases). V dropped 3 bases and J dropped 11 bases, with 19 bases sitting between them. CDR1 is GTSNPN and CDR2 is SVGIG in the germline V gene (reference sequence). This CDR3 has 13 residues. The chain's CDR3 is CAWRDTRETPAFF. As DNA, the CDR3 is TGTGCCTGGAGGGACACCAGGGAAACTCCGGCTTTCTTT.

This chain links TRBV7-2 with TRBJ2-7, with D possibly matching TRBD1 (5 bases). Trimming took 0 bases from V and 7 from J, leaving 7 bases between them. The germline V gene has CDR1 SGHTA and CDR2 FQGNSA. The CDR3 has 12 residues. In nucleotides, the CDR3 is TGTGCCAGCAGCTTAGCGCAGGGAGAGCAGTACTTC. Its protein is CASSLAQGEQYF.

This rearrangement joins TRBV6-6 to TRBJ2-2; 10 bases map to TRBD1. The CDR3 sequence is 15 residues long. J was trimmed by 0 bases and V by 7 bases; bases with no gene match: 2. Germline V gene lookup returns CDR1 MNHNY and CDR2 SVGAGI (reference sequence). CDR3 protein: CASIGTGANTGELFF. In DNA form, the CDR3 reads TGTGCCAGCATCGGGACAGGGGCGAACACCGGGGAGCTGTTTTTT.

The chain links TRBV5-1 to TRBJ2-1; 7 positions agree with TRBD1. Looked up from germline, CDR1 is SGHRS and CDR2 is YFSETQ. Trimming at V came to 2 bases and at J to 5 bases, leaving 7 bases not matched to a gene. The length of the CDR3 is 15 residues. CDR3 residues: CASSFIEGANNEQFF. Written as DNA, the CDR3 is TGCGCCAGCAGCTTCATTGAGGGGGCTAACAATGAGCAGTTCTTC.

Concerning this clone itself: A read error may account for a junction end that differs from germline. V gene TRBV7-3 combines with J gene TRBJ2-2; 8 positions match TRBD2. The length of the CDR3 is 16 residues. Germline V lookup: CDR1 SGHTA, CDR2 FQGTGA. In DNA form, the CDR3 reads TGTGCCAGCAGTTTAAACGGGAGGGCCGCCACCGGGGAGCTGTTTTTT. It specifies CASSLNGRAATGELFF.

CDR3 in amino acids: CASSYARGEIDEQYF. In DNA, the CDR3 is TGTGCCAGCAGTTACGCCCGCGGGGAGATAGACGAGCAGTACTTC. The chain couples TRBV6-2 or TRBV6-3 to TRBJ2-7; TRBD2 might be the D (6 bases). The V end lost 2 bases, the J end lost 5 bases, and 16 bases lay between the germline ends. Germline-derived CDR1 and CDR2 are MNHEY and SVGEGT. The CDR3 loop spans 15 amino acids.

The rearrangement links TRBV19 to TRBJ1-3, with D possibly TRBD1 on 5 matching bases. The germline V and J ends were trimmed by 6 bases and 0 bases, with 12 bases remaining between them. Germline values: CDR1 LNHDA, CDR2 SQIVND (reference sequence). This CDR3 has 15 amino acids. The DNA for the CDR3 is TGTGCCAGTAGGACAGTCGGAAGCTCTGGAAACACCATATATTTT. Protein product: CASRTVGSSGNTIYF.

The chain links TRBV28 to TRBJ1-2; D not resolved. Trimming took 4 bases from V and 8 from J, leaving 14 bases between them. There are 13 residues in the CDR3. Germline lookup yields CDR1 MDHEN and CDR2 SYDVKM. The CDR3 loop reads CASSSNIGRGYTF. CDR3 sequence (DNA): TGTGCCAGCAGTTCTAACATTGGGCGCGGCTACACCTTC.

The rearrangement links TRBV9 to TRBJ2-2; tentatively, D is TRBD1 (6 bases). Germline loops: CDR1 SGDLS, CDR2 YYNGEE. The CDR3 is 16 residues long. V was cut by 4 bases and J by 5 bases, with 18 bases left in between. CDR3: CASSIRNRVGTGELFF. The CDR3 DNA is TGTGCCAGCAGCATTAGGAACAGGGTCGGGACCGGGGAGCTGTTTTTT.

The chain employs TRBV18 and TRBJ2-3; tentative D call: TRBD2 (6 bases). The germline V and J ends were trimmed by 3 bases and 4 bases, with 20 bases remaining between them. CDR1 is KGHSH and CDR2 is LQKENI in the germline V gene. This CDR3 has 17 amino acids. The CDR3 DNA follows: TGTGCCAGCTCACCGAGTTTTCCCAGCGGGTCCGCAGATACGCAGTATTTT. The encoded protein is CASSPSFPSGSADTQYF.

A word on this clone: The sample holds other DNA sequences that translate to the same CDR3. The chain uses TRBV12-3 or TRBV12-4 and TRBJ2-2; no clear D gene. This CDR3 spans 12 amino acids. V was clipped by 3 bases and J by 4 bases, with 3 bases between them. This CDR3 reads CASSFLTGELFF. DNA for the CDR3: TGTGCCAGCAGTTTCCTCACCGGGGAGCTGTTTTTT.

V is TRBV28 and J is TRBJ1-6, with TRBD1 matching over 7 bases. V was clipped by 2 bases and J by 10 bases; unmatched bases: 8. Germline loops: CDR1 MDHEN, CDR2 SYDVKM. CDR3 length: 15 residues. CDR3 residues: CASSLPQGDESPLHF. The CDR3 DNA reads as TGTGCCAGCAGTTTACCCCAGGGGGATGAATCACCCCTCCACTTT.

The V gene is TRBV7-9, the J gene TRBJ2-7; 9 bases are shared with TRBD1. V shed 5 bases, J shed 3 bases, and the junction held 8 bases outside the gene matches. The length of the CDR3 is 15 residues. CDR1 SEHNR and CDR2 FQNEAQ come from the germline V gene (reference sequence). This chain's CDR3 is CASSTDRGAHYEQYF. The CDR3 bases are TGTGCCAGCAGCACCGACAGGGGGGCCCACTACGAGCAGTACTTC. Looking up the rest from reference TRBV7-9 and TRBJ2-7 gives the full variable domain: DTGVSQNPRHKITKRGQNVTFRCDPISEHNRLYWYRQTLGQGPEFLTYFQNEAQLEKSRLLSDRFSAERPKGSFSTLEIQRTEQGDSAMYLCASSTDRGAHYEQYFGPGTRLTVT.

This sequence joins TRBV5-4 and TRBJ1-2; weak D call: TRBD1 (6 bases). Germline V gene lookup returns CDR1 SGHNT and CDR2 YYREEE (reference sequence). This CDR3 is built from 15 residues. Trimming took 0 bases from V and 8 from J, leaving 17 bases between them. DNA of the CDR3: TGTGCCAGCAGCTTGGCTCTTAACAGGGTGGGCGGCTACACCTTC. This translates into CASSLALNRVGGYTF.

The chain recombines TRBV9 with TRBJ2-5, with D possibly matching TRBD2 (7 bases). The CDR3 spans 14 residues. Germline V CDR1 and CDR2: SGDLS, YYNGEE. V shed 0 bases and J shed 4 bases, with 10 bases lying between them. Here the CDR3 DNA reads TGTGCCAGCAGCGTAGGGGGGGGCCCAGAGACCCAGTACTTC. This translates into CASSVGGGPETQYF.

The chain is built from TRBV19 and TRBJ2-2; 9 bases are shared with TRBD2. Germline-derived CDR1 and CDR2 are LNHDA and SQIVND (reference sequence). The CDR3 has 16 amino acids. V trimming: 4 bases; J trimming: 2 bases; junction bases outside the gene matches: 5. The DNA of the CDR3 is TGTGCCAGTAGTAGTAGCGGGAGCTATAACACCGGGGAGCTGTTTTTT. Translated, it gives CASSSSGSYNTGELFF.

With respect to this clone: At the DNA level, this CDR3 is encoded by other sequences in the same sample as well. The chain uses TRBV5-1 and TRBJ1-5, with TRBD1 identical over 10 bases. Looked up from germline, CDR1 is SGHRS and CDR2 is YFSETQ. The CDR3 consists of 16 residues. J was trimmed by 2 bases and V by 0 bases; bases with no gene match: 2. CDR3 amino acids: CASSLGDRGGNQPQHF. The CDR3 DNA sequence: TGCGCCAGCAGCTTGGGGGACAGGGGAGGCAATCAGCCCCAGCATTTT.

The J gene is TRBJ1-1, the V gene TRBV19; no clear D. The V gene lost 5 bases and the J gene lost 3 bases, with 22 bases spanning the gap. The CDR3 extends over 17 amino acids. Germline V gene data show CDR1 as LNHDA and CDR2 as SQIVND (reference sequence). CDR3 protein: CASSLSRRGGPHTEAFF. CDR3 DNA: TGTGCCAGTAGTCTCTCCCGCCGGGGAGGCCCCCACACTGAAGCTTTCTTT. The variable domain in full, with the rest retrieved from reference TRBV19 and TRBJ1-1, is DGGITQSPKYLFRKEGQNVTLSCEQNLNHDAMYWYRQDPGQGLRLIYYSQIVNDFQKGDIAEGYSVSREKKESFPLTVTSAQKNPTAFYLCASSLSRRGGPHTEAFFGQGTRLTVV.

This clone was observed a handful of times. The CDR3 DNA reads TGTGCCAGCAGTTTAACCCTCCAGGGGGACTATGGCTACACCTTC. Encoded protein: CASSLTLQGDYGYTF. The V call is TRBV28, the J call TRBJ1-2, with 7 bases that match TRBD1. The CDR3 is 15 amino acids. Trimming cost V 2 bases and J 3 bases; bases outside gene matches: 6. Germline V gene sequence: CDR1 MDHEN, CDR2 SYDVKM.

The chain is built from TRBV6-6 and TRBJ2-3; D is ambiguous. Trimming removed 3 bases from V and 0 bases from J, with 13 bases in between. This CDR3 spans 16 amino acids. CDR1 and CDR2 from the germline V gene are MNHNY and SVGAGI (reference sequence). The CDR3 loop reads CASSYYPPRSTDTQYF. The DNA for the CDR3 is TGTGCCAGCAGTTATTACCCACCGAGAAGCACAGATACGCAGTATTTT.

The chain employs TRBV3-1 (or the pseudogene TRBV3-2) and TRBJ2-4; maybe TRBD2 (5 bases). This CDR3 has 15 amino acids. V lost 4 bases, J lost 7 bases, and 17 bases lay in between. Germline loops: CDR1 LGHDT, CDR2 YNNKEL (reference sequence). The CDR3 DNA reads as TGTGCCAGCAGCCGAAACGTTGGGAGTGGGAACATTCAGTACTTC. Translation: CASSRNVGSGNIQYF.

The chain combines TRBV19 with TRBJ2-1, with D possibly TRBD1 on 5 matching bases. Looked up from germline, CDR1 is LNHDA and CDR2 is SQIVND (reference sequence). V gave up 5 bases and J gave up 7 bases, with 15 bases separating them. This CDR3 spans 14 amino acids. DNA for the CDR3: TGTGCCAGTAGTCCATCACAGGATTGGAATGAGCAGTTCTTC. It is translated as CASSPSQDWNEQFF.